The 14 T cell receptor beta chains in this list originate from one sample, sequenced in a study of blood T cell repertoires in COVID-19. The assay was immunoSEQ multiplex PCR, and TCRdb's table has in-frame clones only and misses some. The sample holds over 150,000 clones, about 90% seen once. The sequencing sample was made of PBMCs or T cells enriched from blood (not recorded which). Source of these receptors: a woman under 40 who had recovered from COVID-19.

The V gene is TRBV12-2, the J gene TRBJ2-7; the table's D call TRBD1 went unverified against the DNA. TRBV12-2 is marked as a pseudogene. CDR3 length: 15 residues. CDR3 bases: TGTGCAAGTCGCGCGACCCGGGACAGGGTCTACGAGCAGTACTTC. Its protein product is CASRATRDRVYEQYF.

This chain links TRBV5-1 with TRBJ2-3; D perhaps matches TRBD1 (6 bases). Germline CDR1 and CDR2: SGHRS and YFSETQ. The ends were cut back, 7 bases at V and 2 bases at J, with 17 bases in the middle. This CDR3 is built from 15 residues. In DNA, the CDR3 is TGCGCCAGCTCTCCACAGGGTTCGAACACAGATACGCAGTATTTT. Translated: CASSPQGSNTDTQYF.

V and J are TRBV4-1 and TRBJ2-5; 7 bases are a match to TRBD2. V trimming: 3 bases; J trimming: 2 bases; junction bases outside the gene matches: 6. Germline V gene data show CDR1 as MGHRA and CDR2 as YSYEKL. The CDR3 spans 15 residues. The CDR3, as DNA: TGCGCCAGCAGCCACAGTGGGGGACTACAAGAGACCCAGTACTTC. It translates to CASSHSGGLQETQYF.

This chain links TRBV18 with TRBJ2-1; 12 nucleotides align to TRBD2. The CDR3 extends over 16 amino acids. The trim removed 0 bases at V and 7 bases at J, leaving 4 bases unmatched. Germline V gene lookup returns CDR1 KGHSH and CDR2 LQKENI. CDR3 residues: CASSPPGLAGGNEQFF. Here the CDR3 DNA reads TGTGCCAGCTCACCACCCGGCCTAGCGGGGGGGAATGAGCAGTTCTTC.

J is TRBJ2-1 and V is TRBV4-1; 13 bases match TRBD2. The CDR3 totals 18 residues. J lost 7 bases, V lost 0 bases, and 9 bases had no gene match. Germline assignment: CDR1 MGHRA and CDR2 YSYEKL. CDR3 sequence (DNA): TGCGCCAGCAGCCAAGACTTACTAGCGGGGGGGCCGGGTAATGAGCAGTTCTTC. Translated: CASSQDLLAGGPGNEQFF.

The gene calls are TRBV6-2 or TRBV6-3 and TRBJ1-1; D may be TRBD1 (6 bases). Trimming took off 5 bases at V and 8 bases at J, with 15 bases between the two ends. This CDR3 contains 13 residues. The V gene's germline CDR1 is MNHEY and CDR2 SVGEGT. The CDR3 loop reads CASSPQGRVEAFF. CDR3 sequence (DNA): TGTGCCAGCAGTCCACAGGGTCGGGTGGAAGCTTTCTTT.

This rearrangement joins TRBV7-2 to TRBJ2-1, with D possibly TRBD1 on 6 matching bases. Deletions cut 5 bases from V and 0 bases from J, with 11 bases between. Germline V CDR1 and CDR2: SGHTA, FQGNSA. The CDR3 spans 15 residues. The DNA for the CDR3 is TGTGCCAGCAGCCCCGACAGGAGCTCCTACAATGAGCAGTTCTTC. Protein sequence: CASSPDRSSYNEQFF. Complete variable domain (other parts from reference TRBV7-2 and TRBJ2-1): GAGVSQSPSNKVTEKGKDVELRCDPISGHTALYWYRQSLGQGLEFLIYFQGNSAPDKSGLPSDRFSAERTGGSVSTLTIQRTQQEDSAVYLCASSPDRSSYNEQFFGPGTRLTVL.

This rearrangement joins TRBV4-3 to TRBJ1-1; D call uncertain. The CDR3 runs 16 residues. Trimming took 2 bases from V and 0 from J, leaving 13 bases between them. The germline V gene has CDR1 LGHNA and CDR2 YSLEER. This CDR3 is CASSQTRRQMNTEAFF. In DNA form, the CDR3 reads TGCGCCAGCAGCCAAACCCGACGACAAATGAACACTGAAGCTTTCTTT.

The rearrangement links TRBV19 to TRBJ1-6; 10 bases are a match to TRBD1. V was clipped by 7 bases and J by 7 bases; unmatched bases: 7. Germline CDR1 is LNHDA and CDR2 is SQIVND (reference sequence). The CDR3 consists of 15 residues. CDR3 bases: TGTGCCAGTACCTCGGGACAGGGGAGGAATTCACCCCTCCACTTT. It specifies CASTSGQGRNSPLHF.

V and J are TRBV13 and TRBJ2-7; TRBD1 matches at 7 bases. This CDR3 is built from 14 residues. Germline CDR1 PRHDT, CDR2 FYEKMQ (reference sequence). With 5 bases clipped from V and 3 bases from J, the junction kept 7 bases outside the gene matches. For the CDR3, the DNA is TGTGCCAGCAGCCAAACAGGGGATAGCTACGAGCAGTACTTC. It is translated as CASSQTGDSYEQYF. Filled out from reference TRBV13 and TRBJ2-7, the complete variable domain reads AAGVIQSPRHLIKEKRETATLKCYPIPRHDTVYWYQQGPGQDPQFLISFYEKMQSDKGSIPDRFSAQQFSDYHSELNMSSLELGDSALYFCASSQTGDSYEQYFGPGTRLTVT.

The chain uses TRBV4-3 and TRBJ1-4; 7 bases match TRBD1. The V and J ends lost 4 bases and 0 bases, in that order; junction bases with no gene match: 8. The CDR3 length is 17 residues. CDR1 is LGHNA and CDR2 is YSLEER in the germline V gene. The CDR3 sequence: CASSPRGQTTTNEKLFF. CDR3 nucleotides: TGCGCCAGCAGCCCTCGGGGACAGACCACAACTAATGAAAAACTGTTTTTT.

V is TRBV9 and J is TRBJ2-5, with 10 bases aligning to TRBD2. Germline CDR1 SGDLS, CDR2 YYNGEE. The CDR3 covers 15 residues. The junction had 3 bases not matched to a gene; V was cut back by 0 bases and J by 4 bases. The CDR3 bases are TGTGCCAGCAGCGTAGCAGCGGGAGGGGTAGAGACCCAGTACTTC. Residues: CASSVAAGGVETQYF.

This clone came up a few times. The chain is built from TRBV6-4 and TRBJ2-4; no reliable D call. V was trimmed by 3 bases and J by 10 bases, leaving 7 bases between them. The CDR3 extends over 11 amino acids. Germline CDR1 is MRHNA and CDR2 is SNTAGT. CDR3 amino acids: CASSEKRIQYF. The DNA of the CDR3 is TGTGCCAGCAGTGAAAAGAGAATTCAGTACTTC.

CDR3 sequence (DNA): TGCGCCAGCAGCATAGGGGTCGGGGGAGAAGACGTGAACACTGAAGCTTTCTTT. Translation: CASSIGVGGEDVNTEAFF. The chain carries TRBV4-1 and TRBJ1-1, with D possibly being TRBD1 (5 bases). The length of the CDR3 is 18 residues. Per germline, CDR1 MGHRA and CDR2 YSYEKL. Trimming removed 5 bases from V and 0 bases from J, with 22 bases in between.